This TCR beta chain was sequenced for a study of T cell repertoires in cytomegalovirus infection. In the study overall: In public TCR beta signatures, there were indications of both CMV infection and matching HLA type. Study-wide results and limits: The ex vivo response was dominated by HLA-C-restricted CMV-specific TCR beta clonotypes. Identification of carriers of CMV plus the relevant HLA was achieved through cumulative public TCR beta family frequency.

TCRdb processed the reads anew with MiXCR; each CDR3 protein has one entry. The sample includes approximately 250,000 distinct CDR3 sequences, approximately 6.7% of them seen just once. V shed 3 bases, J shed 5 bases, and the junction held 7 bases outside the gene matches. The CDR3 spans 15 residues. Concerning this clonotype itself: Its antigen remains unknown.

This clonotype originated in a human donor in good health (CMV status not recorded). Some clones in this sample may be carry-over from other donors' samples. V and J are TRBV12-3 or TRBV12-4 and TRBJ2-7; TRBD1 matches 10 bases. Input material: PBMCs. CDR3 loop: CASSFRGTGEDEQYF. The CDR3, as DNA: TGTGCCAGCAGTTTCCGAGGGACAGGGGAGGACGAGCAGTACTTC.